The clone carrying this T cell receptor beta chain was counted many times. Its antigen is not identified. The entry originates in a study of identical twins. Everyone who gave samples was a healthy Caucasian. Regarding the study as a whole: Out-of-frame beta chain sequences displayed weaker excess sharing between twins.

A universal primer site was incorporated via template switching, and the cDNA contained unique molecular identifiers. TCRdb re-analysed the 5' RACE reads in MiXCR, keeping a single row per CDR3 protein. The sample yields 750,000 to 950,000 distinct CDR3 sequences, 9% to 15% seen once. Germline assignment: CDR1 SGHRS and CDR2 YFSETQ. V lost 3 bases, J lost 5 bases, and 9 bases lay in between. This CDR3 has 13 amino acids. These same records also appear under a second study, on yellow fever vaccine responses in identical twins.

The sequenced sample was PBMCs. The chain employs TRBV5-1 and TRBJ2-1; D unresolved. This clonotype was obtained from a woman aged 18-35 years in good health. The CDR3 DNA sequence: TGCGCCAGCAGCTCCTTGGGCAACAATGAGCAGTTCTTC. It translates to CASSSLGNNEQFF.